Listed below are T cell receptor beta chains from one sample, sequenced in a study of tumor-infiltrating lymphocytes in localized non-small cell lung cancer. Assay used: immunoSEQ multiplex PCR; TCRdb lists only in-frame clones, some missing. The sample contains 9,000 to 13,000 clones, roughly 80% of which appear only once. The sample taken for sequencing was uninvolved lung tissue not adjacent to the tumor. All receptors derive from a human donor with non-small cell lung cancer. CDR3s include the opening cysteine and the closing phenylalanine or tryptophan.

v_call	j_call	cdr3_aa
TRBV30	TRBJ2-7	CAWSVMGTGNEQYF
TRBV9	TRBJ2-3	CASSVYRVDTQYF
TRBV28	TRBJ1-5	CASSPGGRDSNQPQHF
TRBV7-2	TRBJ2-2	CASSFQGPINTGELFF
TRBV15	TRBJ1-2	CATSRDGQGGNYGYTF
TRBV5-6	TRBJ2-2	CASSLRLGPTNTGELFF
TRBV25-1	TRBJ1-1	CASSEHNMNTEAFF
TRBV6-6	TRBJ2-7	CASSPTSLNYEQYF
TRBV10-3	TRBJ1-1	CAISGERTGVGTEAFF
TRBV10-2	TRBJ2-7	CASTGGNEQYF
TRBV9	TRBJ2-7	CASSVAGGAAMSYEQYF